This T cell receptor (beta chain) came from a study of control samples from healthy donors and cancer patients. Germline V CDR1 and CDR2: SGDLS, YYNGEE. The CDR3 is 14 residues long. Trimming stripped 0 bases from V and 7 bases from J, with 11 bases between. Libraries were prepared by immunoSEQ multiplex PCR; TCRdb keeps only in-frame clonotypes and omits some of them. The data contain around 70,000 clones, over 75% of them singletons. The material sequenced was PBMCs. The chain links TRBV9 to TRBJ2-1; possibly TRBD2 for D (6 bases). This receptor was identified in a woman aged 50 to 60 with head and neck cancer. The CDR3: CASSVAFSGNEQFF. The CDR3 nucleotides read TGTGCCAGCAGCGTAGCCTTTAGCGGTAATGAGCAGTTCTTC.